The next 11 T cell receptor beta chains were all read from a single sample in a study of OX40 agonist ivuxolimab in advanced cancers. Using immunoSEQ multiplex PCR, the repertoire was profiled, and TCRdb retains in-frame clones only, with some absent. The data show about 94,000 clones, 70% to 90% seen once. This specimen was CD4+ or CD8+ T cells sorted from blood, taken in a trial of the OX40 agonist ivuxolimab. These receptors originate from an adult with an advanced solid tumor such as melanoma, head and neck, liver or kidney cancer.

This clone was picked up a small number of times. This rearrangement joins TRBV18 to TRBJ1-2; 8 bases line up with TRBD1. With 5 bases clipped from V and 7 bases from J, the junction kept 6 bases outside the gene matches. The CDR3 contains 13 residues. Germline CDR1 KGHSH, CDR2 LQKENI. The CDR3 DNA sequence: TGTGCCAGCTCATCCGGGACAGGCGGTGGCTACACCTTC. Translating it yields CASSSGTGGGYTF.

The rearrangement uses TRBV10-1 and TRBJ2-1; 11 nucleotides align to TRBD2. The V segment lost 5 bases and the J segment 5 bases; nucleotides outside the gene matches: 8. The CDR3 loop spans 16 amino acids. Germline assignment: CDR1 WNHNN and CDR2 SYGVQD (reference sequence). CDR3 coding DNA: TGCGCCAGCAGTCCCCCCGGGACTAGCGGCAACAATGAGCAGTTCTTC. It codes for CASSPPGTSGNNEQFF.

This chain connects TRBV4-1 to TRBJ1-2, with a possible D match to TRBD1 (5 bases). Germline V gene sequence: CDR1 MGHRA, CDR2 YSYEKL. V gave up 0 bases and J gave up 4 bases, with 15 bases separating them. The CDR3 contains 16 residues. The CDR3 sequence is CASSQDWGGTVYGYTF. The CDR3 region has the DNA TGCGCCAGCAGCCAAGACTGGGGGGGGACCGTCTATGGCTACACCTTC.

This clone was observed a handful of times. The chain joins TRBV5-1 to TRBJ2-1; 11 bases match TRBD2. V gave up 0 bases and J gave up 8 bases; unmatched junction bases: 4. Germline V gives CDR1 SGHRS, CDR2 YFSETQ. This CDR3 is built from 15 residues. The CDR3 region has the DNA TGCGCCAGCAGCTTGGTAGCGGGGGGGATCTATGAGCAGTTCTTC. Translating it yields CASSLVAGGIYEQFF.

The rearrangement uses TRBV23-1 and TRBJ2-7; 9 bases map to TRBD1. TRBV23-1 is placed among ORFs of uncertain function. The CDR3 is made up of 15 amino acids. V was clipped by 4 bases and J by 3 bases; unmatched bases: 7. The CDR3 sequence: CASSRTGQGIYEQYF. The CDR3 nucleotides read TGCGCCAGCAGTCGTACGGGACAGGGTATCTACGAGCAGTACTTC.

The gene calls are TRBV14 and TRBJ1-1, with D perhaps TRBD1 (5 bases). Between the trimmed V and J ends, which lost 1 base and 6 bases, there was a span of 15 bases. The CDR3 consists of 15 residues. Germline assignment: CDR1 SGHDN and CDR2 FVKESK. In DNA, the CDR3 is TGTGCCAGCAGCCAAGGGGGCGGTTTTAACGCTGAAGCTTTCTTT. It yields the protein CASSQGGGFNAEAFF. Full variable domain (rest looked up from reference TRBV14 and TRBJ1-1): EAGVTQFPSHSVIEKGQTVTLRCDPISGHDNLYWYRRVMGKEIKFLLHFVKESKQDESGMPNNRFLAERTGGTYSTLKVQPAELEDSGVYFCASSQGGGFNAEAFFGQGTRLTVV.

V is TRBV7-6 and J is TRBJ2-3, with D possibly matching TRBD1 (6 bases). Trimming shortened V by 1 base and J by 2 bases, and 16 bases separated the two germline ends. The CDR3 spans 17 residues. CDR1 and CDR2 (germline): SGHVS, FNYEAQ. The CDR3 protein is CASSLGGSRGTTDTQYF. CDR3 sequence (DNA): TGTGCCAGCAGCTTAGGAGGGAGTAGGGGGACCACAGATACGCAGTATTTT.

This rearrangement joins TRBV18 to TRBJ1-6; D ambiguous. CDR3 length: 13 amino acids. The germline CDR1 and CDR2 sequences are KGHSH and LQKENI. With 6 bases removed from V and 7 bases from J, the gap between germline ends came to 10 bases. CDR3 nucleotides: TGTGCCAGCTCCCCCGGGCAAAATTCACCCCTCCACTTT. Translated: CASSPGQNSPLHF.

This chain joins TRBV6-1 and TRBJ1-1; D is undetermined. There are 13 residues in the CDR3. The V and J ends lost 10 bases and 5 bases respectively, with 17 bases between them. Germline V CDR1 and CDR2: MNHNS, SASEGT. This CDR3 is CAINFSRGTEAFF. The CDR3 nucleotides read TGTGCCATAAACTTTAGTCGCGGGACTGAAGCTTTCTTT.

This chain connects TRBV6-6 to TRBJ2-1, with a possible D match to TRBD2 (7 bases). Germline CDR1 is MNHNY and CDR2 is SVGAGI (reference sequence). Trimming shortened V by 2 bases and J by 5 bases, and 10 bases separated the two germline ends. The CDR3 contains 14 residues. The CDR3 spells CASSYGGANNEQFF. In DNA, the CDR3 is TGTGCCAGCAGTTACGGGGGGGCCAACAATGAGCAGTTCTTC.

This clone was seen a few times. The J gene is TRBJ1-5, the V gene TRBV4-1; no definite D call. The CDR3 length is 15 residues. Germline CDR1 MGHRA, CDR2 YSYEKL. Trimming stripped 3 bases from V and 1 base from J, with 10 bases between. In DNA, the CDR3 is TGCGCCAGCAGCCAGGTAAAAGGGAGCAATCAGCCCCAGCATTTT. Protein product: CASSQVKGSNQPQHF.